This T cell receptor (beta chain) was recorded in a study of T cells in Graves' hyperthyroidism and ophthalmopathy. Diagnoses were established using clinical symptoms, serum thyroxine and TRAb, thyroid ultrasound and orbital computed tomography. The ends were cut back, 0 bases at V and 1 base at J, with 20 bases in the middle. Germline lookup yields CDR1 SGHTA and CDR2 FQGNSA. The CDR3 contains 19 residues. TCR beta CDR3 region amplification was performed from RNA transcripts. With the HTBI primer set, the TCR CDR3 went through a first round of RT-PCR. MiXCR, run by TCRdb on the multiplex PCR reads, gives a single entry per CDR3 protein. The profile shows nearly 600,000 distinct CDR3 sequences, about 15% of them singletons. This clonotype was counted at least ten times.

Source material: blood. The sequence was obtained from a woman aged 25 to 39 with Graves' hyperthyroidism that later progressed to Graves' ophthalmopathy. The gene calls are TRBV7-2 and TRBJ2-3; D is possibly TRBD1 or TRBD2 (5 bases each). In nucleotides, the CDR3 is TGTGCCAGCAGCTTAGCTATGTGGGGGACGTGGGCGGGCACAGATACGCAGTATTTT. Amino acids: CASSLAMWGTWAGTDTQYF.